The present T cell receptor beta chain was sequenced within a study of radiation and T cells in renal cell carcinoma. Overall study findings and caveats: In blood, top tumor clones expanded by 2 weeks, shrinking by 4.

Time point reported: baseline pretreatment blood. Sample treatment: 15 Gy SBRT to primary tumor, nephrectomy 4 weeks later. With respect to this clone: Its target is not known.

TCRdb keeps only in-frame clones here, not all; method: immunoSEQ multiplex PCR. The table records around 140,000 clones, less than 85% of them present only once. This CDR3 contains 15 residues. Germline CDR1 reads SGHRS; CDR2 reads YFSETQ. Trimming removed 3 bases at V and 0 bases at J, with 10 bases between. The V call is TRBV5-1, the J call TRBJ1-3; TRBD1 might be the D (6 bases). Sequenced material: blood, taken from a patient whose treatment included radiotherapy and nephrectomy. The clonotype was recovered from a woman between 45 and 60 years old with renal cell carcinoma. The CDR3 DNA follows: TGCGCCAGCAGCTGGGGGGGCCCCTCTGGAAACACCATATATTTT. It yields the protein CASSWGGPSGNTIYF.